These 22 T cell receptor beta chains came from one sample sequenced in a study of T cells in Graves' hyperthyroidism and ophthalmopathy. RNA transcripts served as the template for amplifying TCR beta CDR3 regions. The HTBI primer set served for first-round RT-PCR of the TCR CDR3. TCRdb itself ran the multiplex PCR reads through MiXCR, one entry per CDR3 protein. The sample carries about 290,000 distinct CDR3 sequences, about an eighth recorded once. Sequencing was carried out using blood. The receptors here all came from a woman in her twenties or thirties with Graves' hyperthyroidism that later progressed to Graves' ophthalmopathy.

This chain joins TRBV30 and TRBJ2-5; TRBD2 is a possible D gene (7 bases). V was shortened by 5 bases and J by 2 bases, with 12 bases between the two germline ends. The V gene's germline CDR1 is GTSNPN and CDR2 SVGIG (reference sequence). This CDR3 is 13 amino acids long. CDR3 residues: CAWDSGTQETQYF. As DNA, the CDR3 is TGTGCCTGGGACAGCGGGACACAAGAGACCCAGTACTTC. The full variable domain, in which reference TRBV30 and TRBJ2-5 provide the parts outside the CDR3, is SQTIHQWPATLVQPVGSPLSLECTVEGTSNPNLYWYRQAAGRGLQLLFYSVGIGQISSEVPQNLSASRPQDRQFILSSKKLLLSDSGFYLCAWDSGTQETQYFGPGTRLLVL.

The table lists this clonotype with many counts. The chain is built from TRBV5-1 and TRBJ2-2; D remains ambiguous. CDR1 is SGHRS and CDR2 is YFSETQ in the germline V gene. CDR3 length equals 16 residues. Trimming shortened V by 0 bases and J by 4 bases, and 13 bases separated the two germline ends. The CDR3 is CASSLELTRGTGELFF. The CDR3 bases are TGCGCCAGCAGCTTGGAACTGACTCGAGGCACCGGGGAGCTGTTTTTT.

This clonotype was detected ten times or more. J is TRBJ1-5 and V is TRBV28; TRBD1 might be the D (5 bases). The CDR3 length is 15 residues. The V end lost 2 bases, the J end lost 7 bases, and 15 bases lay between the germline ends. Germline V gene sequence: CDR1 MDHEN, CDR2 SYDVKM. DNA of the CDR3: TGTGCCAGCAGTTTAGTCGGTTCAGGGTTACAGCCCCAGCATTTT. Amino acid sequence: CASSLVGSGLQPQHF.

This clonotype was seen at least ten times. V gene TRBV7-2 combines with J gene TRBJ2-1, with D hard to call. CDR1 is SGHTA, CDR2 FQGNSA, per germline. This CDR3 is 13 amino acids long. The V end was cut by 5 bases, the J end by 15 bases, with 20 bases between. This CDR3 is CASSLLLLSPWFF. The CDR3 DNA reads TGTGCCAGCAGCCTTCTCCTCCTATCCCCTTGGTTCTTC.

In its sample, this clonotype was seen many times. This chain uses TRBV5-6 with TRBJ2-2; 9 nucleotides match TRBD2. The CDR3 is 17 residues long. The ends lost 4 bases at V and 0 bases at J; junction bases unmatched: 7. Looked up from germline, CDR1 is SGHDT and CDR2 is YYEEEE. CDR3 residues: CASSPVAGGPNTGELFF. In DNA form, the CDR3 reads TGTGCCAGCAGCCCTGTGGCGGGAGGGCCGAACACCGGGGAGCTGTTTTTT.

This clonotype occurred many times. This rearrangement joins TRBV7-9 to TRBJ1-2; tentative D call: TRBD1 (5 bases). V dropped 5 bases and J dropped 3 bases, with 16 bases sitting between them. From germline, CDR1 is SEHNR and CDR2 FQNEAQ (reference sequence). The CDR3 runs 15 residues. CDR3 region: CASSTDPAGDYGYTF. The CDR3 DNA sequence: TGTGCCAGCAGCACAGACCCCGCGGGGGACTATGGCTACACCTTC.

This clonotype was observed at least ten times. The chain is built from TRBV9 and TRBJ2-2; a possible D gene is TRBD1 (6 bases). V lost 3 bases and J 5 bases, leaving 14 bases between the germline ends. The CDR3 loop spans 15 amino acids. Per the germline V gene, CDR1 is SGDLS and CDR2 is YYNGEE. CDR3 bases: TGTGCCAGCAGCGCGGACAGATTACAGACCGGGGAGCTGTTTTTT. Amino acids: CASSADRLQTGELFF.

J is TRBJ2-1 and V is TRBV29-1, with D perhaps matching TRBD2 (5 bases). CDR1 is SQVTM, CDR2 ANQGSEA, per germline. This CDR3 has 13 residues. V shed 4 bases and J shed 4 bases, with 11 bases lying between them. The CDR3 DNA is TGCAGCGTTGTGCCTAGCTTATACAATGAGCAGTTCTTC. Amino acid sequence: CSVVPSLYNEQFF.

This clonotype has ten or more counts. The chain recombines TRBV7-8 with TRBJ2-1; 11 bases align to TRBD2. The V gene's germline CDR1 is SGHVS and CDR2 FQNEAQ. The V gene end was trimmed by 4 bases and the J gene end by 4 bases; junction bases not matched to a gene: 6. This CDR3 spans 16 amino acids. The CDR3 sequence is CASSSAGTSGYNEQFF. CDR3 in DNA: TGTGCCAGCAGCTCCGCCGGGACTAGCGGTTACAATGAGCAGTTCTTC.

This clonotype was observed at least ten times. V usage is TRBV28 and J usage is TRBJ2-7; no reliable D call. CDR1 is MDHEN, CDR2 SYDVKM, per germline. The V and J ends lost 6 bases and 0 bases respectively, with 9 bases between them. The CDR3 is 13 amino acids. CDR3 bases: TGTGCCAGCAGCCCCTCCGTCTCCTACGAGCAGTACTTC. It translates to CASSPSVSYEQYF. The whole variable domain, remainder taken from reference TRBV28 and TRBJ2-7, is DVKVTQSSRYLVKRTGEKVFLECVQDMDHENMFWYRQDPGLGLRLIYFSYDVKMKEKGDIPEGYSVSREKKERFSLILESASTNQTSMYLCASSPSVSYEQYFGPGTRLTVT.

This clonotype was seen ten or more times. CDR3 protein: CASSQDWGDEQTEAFF. The CDR3 bases are TGCGCCAGCAGCCAAGATTGGGGGGATGAACAAACTGAAGCTTTCTTT. The J gene is TRBJ1-1, the V gene TRBV4-1, with D possibly matching TRBD1 (5 bases). CDR1 is MGHRA and CDR2 is YSYEKL in the germline V gene. V lost 0 bases, J lost 5 bases, and 16 bases lay in between. The CDR3 loop spans 16 amino acids.

In its sample, this clonotype was seen many times. This rearrangement joins TRBV7-2 to TRBJ2-7; 9 bases map to TRBD2. Trimming took 1 base from V and 5 from J; bases not matched to a gene: 0. Per germline, CDR1 SGHTA and CDR2 FQGNSA. CDR3 length: 13 amino acids. The CDR3 DNA reads TGTGCCAGCAGCTTAGGCGGGAGGGACGAGCAGTACTTC. Its protein is CASSLGGRDEQYF.

This clonotype was picked up many times. V gene TRBV28 combines with J gene TRBJ2-1; 9 bases agree with TRBD1. V lost 7 bases, J lost 5 bases, and 6 bases stayed unmatched. The CDR3 spans 14 residues. Germline values: CDR1 MDHEN, CDR2 SYDVKM. For the CDR3, the DNA is TGTGCCAGCATTCCTGGGACAGGGAACAATGAGCAGTTCTTC. Protein product: CASIPGTGNNEQFF.

Ten or more counts support this clonotype. This chain connects TRBV6-1 to TRBJ1-3; D remains ambiguous. The V end lost 7 bases, the J end lost 1 base, and 5 bases lay between the germline ends. Germline CDR1 reads MNHNS; CDR2 reads SASEGT. The CDR3 has 12 residues. The CDR3 DNA is TGTGCCAGCACAAGTTCTGGAAACACCATATATTTT. Protein sequence: CASTSSGNTIYF.

This clonotype was detected only a few times. One junction end does not reproduce the germline sequence, and a read error may be involved. This chain joins TRBV29-1 and TRBJ1-3; D is ambiguous. The CDR3 sequence is 17 residues long. Germline values: CDR1 SQVTM, CDR2 ANQGSEA. The chain's CDR3 is CSVAVLPTLFAGNTMYF. The CDR3 DNA is TGCAGCGTTGCTGTCCTACCTACACTCTTTGCTGGAAACACCATGTATTTT.

This clonotype has at least ten counts. The rearrangement uses TRBV6-2 or TRBV6-3 and TRBJ1-5; D gene unclear. Looked up from germline, CDR1 is MNHEY and CDR2 is SVGEGT. CDR3 length equals 16 residues. The V end lost 6 bases, the J end lost 0 bases, and 15 bases lay between the germline ends. In nucleotides, the CDR3 is TGTGCCAGCAGCCCACTCGGACGGAATAGCAATCAGCCCCAGCATTTT. Translating it yields CASSPLGRNSNQPQHF.

This clonotype was seen repeatedly, ten times or more. The gene calls are TRBV9 and TRBJ1-1; 9 bases agree with TRBD1. Looked up from germline, CDR1 is SGDLS and CDR2 is YYNGEE. V gave up 3 bases and J gave up 2 bases; unmatched junction bases: 8. The CDR3 loop spans 16 amino acids. The CDR3 sequence: CASSAHQTGGNTEAFF. As DNA, the CDR3 is TGTGCCAGCAGCGCACACCAGACAGGGGGAAACACTGAAGCTTTCTTT.

This clonotype was picked up many times. This chain joins TRBV7-9 and TRBJ2-7; D might be TRBD1 or TRBD2, each matching 5 bases. The V and J ends lost 5 bases and 5 bases respectively, with 19 bases between them. From germline, CDR1 is SEHNR and CDR2 FQNEAQ (reference sequence). This CDR3 has 15 amino acids. CDR3 amino acids: CASSHPVAGRDEQYF. The CDR3 coding sequence is TGTGCCAGCAGCCACCCGGTGGCAGGGCGGGACGAGCAGTACTTC.

This clonotype was found many times. The V call is TRBV6-6, the J call TRBJ2-3, with D possibly being TRBD1 or TRBD2 (5 bases each). The CDR3 is 17 amino acids. The V gene lost 2 bases and the J gene lost 0 bases, with 15 bases spanning the gap. Germline assignment: CDR1 MNHNY and CDR2 SVGAGI (reference sequence). CDR3 DNA sequence: TGTGCCAGCAGTTACGCCGGGACGGACTCTAGCACAGATACGCAGTATTTT. This sequence encodes CASSYAGTDSSTDTQYF.

V usage is TRBV4-1 and J usage is TRBJ2-7, with TRBD2 matching 11 bases. The CDR3 is made up of 16 amino acids. Per germline, CDR1 MGHRA and CDR2 YSYEKL. Trimming at V came to 3 bases and at J to 5 bases, leaving 9 bases not matched to a gene. CDR3 DNA sequence: TGCGCCAGCAGCCAGCCATCTAGCGGGAGGTTTGACGAGCAGTACTTC. Translated: CASSQPSSGRFDEQYF.

This clonotype was found a few times. DNA of the CDR3: TGTGCCAGCACTATCCTGCAGGGAGTCGGCCCTAGGACCGAAGCTTTCTTT. Its translation: CASTILQGVGPRTEAFF. The rearrangement links TRBV28 to TRBJ1-1, with a tentative D call TRBD1 (5 bases). The CDR3 sequence is 17 residues long. Germline V CDR1 and CDR2: MDHEN, SYDVKM. Trimming removed 7 bases from V and 8 bases from J, with 29 bases in between.

As concerns this clonotype: A much larger clone sits a single nucleotide away, making a read error possible. The gene calls are TRBV30 and TRBJ2-7; 7 bases match TRBD1. Gene TRBJ2-1 matches the end of the DNA better, so the J call may be wrong. Germline CDR1 reads GTSNPN; CDR2 reads SVGIG (reference sequence). This CDR3 comprises 13 residues. The CDR3 region is CASSGTDPYEQFF. CDR3 DNA sequence: TGTGCCTCTTCCGGGACAGACCCCTACGAGCAGTTCTTC.